Below, 15 T cell receptor beta chains from the same sample are listed, as sequenced in a study of patients and donors after allogeneic stem cell transplantation. TCRdb redid the calling of the RT-PCR reads with MiXCR, one entry per CDR3 protein. This sample yields some 60,000 distinct CDR3 sequences, of which about an eighth are seen a single time; around 33% belongs to the top ten. The sample consisted of blood, either unsorted or a sorted T cell fraction (not recorded which). The receptors shown here come from a human donor who was either an allogeneic HSCT recipient or a stem cell or donor lymphocyte infusion donor (not recorded which). It is not recorded whose cells these are; they may come from a transplant donor.

Note on this clonotype: Possible read error: a much larger clone is one base away. The genes are TRBV6-5 and TRBJ1-1; unclear D gene. Trimming took 0 bases from V and 0 from J, leaving 11 bases between them. The CDR3 is 16 amino acids. Looked up from germline, CDR1 is MNHEY and CDR2 is SVGAGI. In DNA form, the CDR3 reads TGTGCCAGCAGTTACTCGTACGGGGAATTGAACACTGAAGCTTTCTTT. Its translation is CASSYSYGELNTEAFF.

This clonotype was found a few times. The J gene is TRBJ2-1, the V gene TRBV7-3; TRBD2 agrees at 7 bases. The CDR3 is 18 amino acids. The germline V gene has CDR1 SGHTA and CDR2 FQGTGA. With 0 bases clipped from V and 3 bases from J, the junction kept 11 bases outside the gene matches. In DNA, the CDR3 is TGTGCCAGCAGCTTAACGCCCCATGGGGGGGAAGGCTACAATGAGCAGTTCTTC. Encoded protein: CASSLTPHGGEGYNEQFF.

The sample holds a few counts of this clonotype. The V and J genes are TRBV27 and TRBJ2-7; D remains ambiguous. V was clipped by 2 bases and J by 5 bases, with 10 bases between them. Germline values: CDR1 MNHEY, CDR2 SMNVEV (reference sequence). The CDR3 loop spans 13 amino acids. DNA of the CDR3: TGTGCCAGCAGTTTAAATACAGCCCACGAGCAGTACTTC. Translating gives CASSLNTAHEQYF.

This clonotype showed up many times. The chain combines TRBV6-5 with TRBJ1-2; D is ambiguous. CDR1 MNHEY and CDR2 SVGAGI come from the germline V gene. The CDR3 contains 14 residues. The chain's CDR3 is CVSGLSGANYGYTF. CDR3 bases: TGTGTATCGGGTCTCAGCGGAGCTAACTATGGCTACACCTTC.

Comment on this clonotype: One end of the junction does not line up with germline, which may come from a read error. The chain employs TRBV25-1 and TRBJ2-7; D is unclear. The CDR3 is 11 residues long. Germline loops: CDR1 MGHDK, CDR2 SYGVNS. The CDR3 nucleotides are TGTGCCAGCAGTGTAACCTACGAGCAATACTTC. It is translated as CASSVTYEQYF.

This clonotype showed up just a few times. The chain links TRBV29-1 to TRBJ2-3; 8 nucleotides align to TRBD2. Germline CDR1 is SQVTM and CDR2 is ANQGSEA. The V gene end was trimmed by 6 bases and the J gene end by 6 bases; junction bases not matched to a gene: 14. CDR3 length equals 15 residues. CDR3 amino acids: CSVESGTSKPDTQYF. In nucleotides, the CDR3 is TGCAGCGTGGAATCCGGGACTAGTAAGCCCGATACGCAGTATTTT.

This clonotype was detected ten times or more. The J gene is TRBJ1-2, the V gene TRBV4-2; tentatively, D is TRBD1 (5 bases). This CDR3 region has 16 residues. Trimming removed 0 bases at V and 6 bases at J, with 17 bases between. Germline-derived CDR1 and CDR2 are LGHNA and YNFKEQ. DNA of the CDR3: TGTGCCAGCAGCCAAGATCCCTGGGTACAGGAGCATGGCTACACCTTC. It is translated as CASSQDPWVQEHGYTF.

The V call is TRBV12-3 or TRBV12-4, the J call TRBJ2-3; 8 bases fit TRBD1. This CDR3 contains 12 residues. V was pared by 4 bases and J by 13 bases, with 7 bases of the junction left unmatched. The CDR3 here is CASSYRTGPEYF. CDR3 sequence (DNA): TGTGCCAGCAGTTACCGGACAGGGCCTGAGTATTTT.

This clonotype was seen only a few times. The chain uses TRBV5-1 and TRBJ2-5; D might be TRBD2 (6 bases). The germline V and J ends were trimmed by 2 bases and 3 bases, with 14 bases remaining between them. Germline loops: CDR1 SGHRS, CDR2 YFSETQ. The CDR3 is made up of 15 amino acids. The CDR3 region is CASSFGGTEEETQYF. CDR3 in DNA: TGCGCCAGCAGCTTCGGCGGGACGGAGGAAGAGACCCAGTACTTC. The variable domain in full, with the rest retrieved from reference TRBV5-1 and TRBJ2-5, is KAGVTQTPRYLIKTRGQQVTLSCSPISGHRSVSWYQQTPGQGLQFLFEYFSETQRNKGNFPGRFSGRQFSNSRSEMNVSTLELGDSALYLCASSFGGTEEETQYFGPGTRLLVL.

This clonotype has at least ten counts. The chain links TRBV6-5 to TRBJ1-1; 7 bases line up with TRBD1. J lost 5 bases, V lost 5 bases, and 14 bases had no gene match. Germline CDR1 and CDR2: MNHEY and SVGAGI. The CDR3 length is 16 residues. The DNA of the CDR3 is TGTGCCAGCAGTCTCCACAGGGGCTACGAAGGTACTGAAGCTTTCTTT. Translated, it gives CASSLHRGYEGTEAFF.

This clonotype was picked up many times. The rearrangement links TRBV12-3 or TRBV12-4 to TRBJ2-1; TRBD1 might be the D (5 bases). This CDR3 is 15 amino acids long. Trimming cost V 5 bases and J 8 bases, with 19 bases left between them. Here the CDR3 reads CASSPPWPQGDEQFF. CDR3 DNA sequence: TGTGCCAGCAGTCCCCCCTGGCCCCAAGGGGATGAGCAGTTCTTC.

The sample holds many counts of this clonotype. The J gene is TRBJ1-2, the V gene TRBV20-1, with D perhaps TRBD1 (6 bases). The CDR3 totals 16 residues. In germline, CDR1 is DFQATT, CDR2 SNEGSKA (reference sequence). V was shortened by 3 bases and J by 0 bases, with 17 bases between the two germline ends. In DNA, the CDR3 is TGCAGTGCTAGGCGGATGGACAGAACGACTAACTATGGCTACACCTTC. Its protein product is CSARRMDRTTNYGYTF.

As DNA, the CDR3 is TGTGCCAGCAGTTTAAAACTACTCCAAGAGACCCAGTACTTC. Translating it yields CASSLKLLQETQYF. The chain employs TRBV27 and TRBJ2-5; the D is unclear. Germline V lookup: CDR1 MNHEY, CDR2 SMNVEV (reference sequence). Trimming took off 2 bases at V and 1 base at J, with 8 bases between the two ends. The CDR3 totals 14 residues.

In its sample, this clonotype was seen many times. The chain carries TRBV7-2 and TRBJ1-2, with a weak D call TRBD1 (6 bases). This CDR3 spans 13 amino acids. Trimming stripped 5 bases from V and 2 bases from J, with 9 bases between. CDR1 is SGHTA and CDR2 is FQGNSA in the germline V gene. The CDR3 loop is CASSPTGNYGYTF. Written as DNA, the CDR3 is TGTGCCAGCAGCCCAACAGGGAACTATGGCTACACCTTC. Filled out from reference TRBV7-2 and TRBJ1-2, the complete variable domain reads GAGVSQSPSNKVTEKGKDVELRCDPISGHTALYWYRQSLGQGLEFLIYFQGNSAPDKSGLPSDRFSAERTGGSVSTLTIQRTQQEDSAVYLCASSPTGNYGYTFGSGTRLTVV.

This clonotype was seen at least ten times. V gene TRBV10-3 combines with J gene TRBJ1-6; TRBD1 matches 8 bases. In germline, CDR1 is ENHRY, CDR2 SYGVKD. V shed 8 bases, J shed 1 base, and the junction held 10 bases outside the gene matches. The CDR3 has 17 residues. The CDR3 nucleotides read TGTGCCATCGGAGGGCAGGGGGCGGTTTCCTATAATTCACCCCTCCACTTT. It translates to CAIGGQGAVSYNSPLHF.